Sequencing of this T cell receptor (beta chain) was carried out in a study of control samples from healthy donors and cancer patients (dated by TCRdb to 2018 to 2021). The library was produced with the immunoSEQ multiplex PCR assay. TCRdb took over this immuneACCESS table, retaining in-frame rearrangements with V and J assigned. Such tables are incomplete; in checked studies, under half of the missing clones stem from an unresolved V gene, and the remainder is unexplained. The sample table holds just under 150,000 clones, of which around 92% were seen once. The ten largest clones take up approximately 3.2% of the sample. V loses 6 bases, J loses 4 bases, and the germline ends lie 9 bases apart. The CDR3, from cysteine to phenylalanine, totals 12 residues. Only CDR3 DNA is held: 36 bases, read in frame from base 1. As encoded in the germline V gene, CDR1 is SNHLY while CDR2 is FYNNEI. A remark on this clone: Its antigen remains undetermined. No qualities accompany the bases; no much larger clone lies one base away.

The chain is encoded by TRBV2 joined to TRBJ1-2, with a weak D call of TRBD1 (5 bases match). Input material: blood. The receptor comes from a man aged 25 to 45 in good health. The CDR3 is CASSTGVYGYTF. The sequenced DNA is TGTGCCAGCAGCACAGGCGTCTATGGCTACACCTTC.